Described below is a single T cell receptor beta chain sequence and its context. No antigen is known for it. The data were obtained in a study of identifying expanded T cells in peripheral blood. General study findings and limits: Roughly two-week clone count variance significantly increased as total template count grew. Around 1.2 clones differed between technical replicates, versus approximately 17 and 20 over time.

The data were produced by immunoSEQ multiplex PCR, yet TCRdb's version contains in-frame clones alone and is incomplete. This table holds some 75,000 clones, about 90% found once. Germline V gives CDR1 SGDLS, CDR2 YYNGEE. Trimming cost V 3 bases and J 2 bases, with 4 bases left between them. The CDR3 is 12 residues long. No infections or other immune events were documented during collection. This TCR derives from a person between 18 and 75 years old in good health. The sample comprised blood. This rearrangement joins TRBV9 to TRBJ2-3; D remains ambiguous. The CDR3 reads CASSANTDTQYF. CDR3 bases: TGTGCCAGCAGCGCGAACACAGATACGCAGTATTTT. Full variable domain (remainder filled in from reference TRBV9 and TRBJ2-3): DSGVTQTPKHLITATGQRVTLRCSPRSGDLSVYWYQQSLDQGLQFLIQYYNGEERAKGNILERFSAQQFPDLHSELNLSSLELGDSALYFCASSANTDTQYFGPGTRLTVL.